This TCR beta chain was identified in a study of blood T cell repertoires in COVID-19. The table came from immunoSEQ multiplex PCR; TCRdb's copy has only in-frame clones and leaves some out. The data hold some 150,000 clones, with about 88% observed a single time. V lost 4 bases and J lost 8, with 12 bases in between. Germline CDR1 LGHDT, CDR2 YNNKEL (reference sequence). The CDR3 totals 13 residues. The chain employs TRBV3-1 (or the pseudogene TRBV3-2) and TRBJ2-1; no definite D call. This sequence originates from a human donor with acute COVID-19. The donor label of this sample is uncertain. Sequencing was done on a sample of PBMCs or T cells enriched from blood (not recorded which). Here the CDR3 DNA reads TGTGCCAGCAGCCGGTACTCCGAGGATGAGCAGTTCTTC. This gives the protein CASSRYSEDEQFF.